The clone carrying this TCR beta chain was picked up one time. Its antigen is not identified. Sequencing targeted expressed TCRB transcripts, as all isolated RNA had been reverse transcribed. TCRdb keeps only in-frame clones here, not all; method: immunoSEQ multiplex PCR. Seen here are under 150,000 clones, 6% to 7.5% observed once, and the top ten hold around 1.5%. The authors obtained over 95% purity in all sorted populations. The entry originates in a study of beta chain features in type 1 diabetes. CDR1 is MDHEN, CDR2 SYDVKM, per germline. The CDR3 is 13 residues long. Between the trimmed V and J ends, which lost 10 bases and 3 bases, there was a span of 15 bases. Study conclusions and caveats: A possible short-template PCR bias applies equally to patients and controls.

What was sequenced was central memory CD4+ T cells from blood. This sequence was found in a woman in her thirties in good health. The chain links TRBV28 to TRBJ1-1; no definite D call. CDR3 coding DNA: TGTGCCATCTACGAAGGGAGAGACACTGAAGCTTTCTTT. Its translation is CAIYEGRDTEAFF.